One and the same sample provided the 17 T cell receptor beta chains below, sequenced in a study of blood T cell repertoires in COVID-19. Some clones are missing from TCRdb's copy, which holds only in-frame ones; the method was immunoSEQ multiplex PCR. Of about 220,000 clones detected, about four fifths appear once; the ten largest clones hold approximately 3.8%. Sequencing was performed on PBMCs or T cells enriched from blood (not recorded which). The receptors here all came from a woman aged 35 to 49 who had been exposed to COVID-19.

The chain uses TRBV19 and TRBJ2-7; D remains unclear. This CDR3 spans 14 amino acids. Trimming took 3 bases from V and 1 from J, leaving 10 bases between them. Per the germline V gene, CDR1 is LNHDA and CDR2 is SQIVND (reference sequence). For the CDR3, the DNA is TGTGCCAGTAGTATTAGAGCAGGATCCTACGAGCAGTACTTC. It specifies CASSIRAGSYEQYF.

The chain joins TRBV3-1 (or the pseudogene TRBV3-2) to TRBJ1-3, with D uncertain. The V end was cut by 3 bases, the J end by 0 bases, with 15 bases between. This CDR3 is 17 amino acids long. Per germline, CDR1 LGHDT and CDR2 YNNKEL (reference sequence). CDR3 region: CASSHVVAPGSGNTIYF. For the CDR3, the DNA is TGTGCCAGCAGCCACGTGGTCGCTCCCGGCTCTGGAAACACCATATATTTT.

The CDR3 DNA reads TGTGCCAGCAGCCCACAGGGGTCTTCGACCTACGAGCAGTACTTC. Translating gives CASSPQGSSTYEQYF. The chain links TRBV7-2 to TRBJ2-7, with 7 bases fitting TRBD1. The CDR3 totals 15 residues. From germline, CDR1 is SGHTA and CDR2 FQGNSA. Trimming cost V 5 bases and J 2 bases; bases outside gene matches: 9.

This clone was detected once. The gene calls are TRBV6-7 and TRBJ1-3, with 7 bases aligning to TRBD1. TRBV6-7 is reported as an ORF; its role is uncertain. The CDR3 is 14 amino acids. V lost 5 bases and J lost 3; bases outside the gene matches: 4. The CDR3 sequence: CASSAWDSGNTIYF. The CDR3 nucleotides are TGTGCCAGCAGTGCCTGGGACAGTGGAAACACCATATATTTT.

As to this clone: The sample contains more than one DNA sequence encoding this CDR3. This chain connects TRBV2 to TRBJ2-7; D possibly corresponds to TRBD1 (5 bases). The CDR3 runs 12 residues. The germline V gene has CDR1 SNHLY and CDR2 FYNNEI. The V end was cut by 2 bases, the J end by 3 bases, with 5 bases between. CDR3 in DNA: TGTGCCAGCAGTGAACAGGGCTACGAGCAGTACTTC. Its protein is CASSEQGYEQYF.

The J gene is TRBJ1-5, the V gene TRBV3-1 (or the pseudogene TRBV3-2); D call uncertain. The CDR3 has 14 amino acids. Germline V gene data show CDR1 as LGHDT and CDR2 as YNNKEL (reference sequence). The ends were cut back, 3 bases at V and 3 bases at J, with 9 bases in the middle. CDR3 sequence: CASSQQEFNQPQHF. DNA for the CDR3: TGTGCCAGCAGCCAGCAGGAATTCAATCAGCCCCAGCATTTT.

The chain has TRBV13 and TRBJ1-6; unclear D gene. This CDR3 comprises 16 residues. CDR1 and CDR2 from the germline V gene are PRHDT and FYEKMQ (reference sequence). Trimming removed 4 bases from V and 0 bases from J, with 10 bases in between. This CDR3 reads CASSSKYSSYNSPLHF. The CDR3 region has the DNA TGTGCCAGCAGCTCAAAATATAGCTCCTATAATTCACCCCTCCACTTT.

The V call is TRBV7-3, the J call TRBJ1-1; 9 nucleotides match TRBD1. Germline V gives CDR1 SGHTA, CDR2 FQGTGA. This CDR3 contains 13 residues. The J segment lost 6 bases and the V segment lost 4 bases, leaving 3 bases of the junction unmatched. This CDR3 is CASSSGQGSEAFF. CDR3 DNA: TGTGCCAGCAGCTCAGGACAGGGGTCTGAAGCTTTCTTT.

This sequence joins TRBV13 and TRBJ2-2, with a weak D call TRBD1 (5 bases). V lost 1 base to trimming and J lost 4 bases, with 13 bases between them. Germline V gene lookup returns CDR1 PRHDT and CDR2 FYEKMQ (reference sequence). CDR3 length: 16 amino acids. Written as DNA, the CDR3 is TGTGCCAGCAGCTTAGAAGGGGATAGAGCCACCGGGGAGCTGTTTTTT. Its translation: CASSLEGDRATGELFF.

The rearrangement uses TRBV4-3 and TRBJ2-1, with a possible D match to TRBD2 (5 bases). This CDR3 is built from 15 residues. V lost 0 bases, J lost 8 bases, and 14 bases lay in between. CDR1 is LGHNA and CDR2 is YSLEER in the germline V gene. CDR3 nucleotide sequence: TGCGCCAGCAGCCAAGAAGGGAGCCCCGCCTATGAGCAGTTCTTC. Protein: CASSQEGSPAYEQFF.

The chain combines TRBV4-3 with TRBJ1-5, with D uncertain. Germline V gene data show CDR1 as LGHNA and CDR2 as YSLEER. Trimming shortened V by 0 bases and J by 7 bases, and 16 bases separated the two germline ends. This CDR3 contains 16 residues. CDR3 sequence: CASSQDISGGFQPQHF. CDR3 bases: TGCGCCAGCAGCCAAGATATAAGTGGAGGGTTCCAGCCCCAGCATTTT.

The chain couples TRBV24-1 to TRBJ2-1, with 12 bases matching TRBD2. Germline V gene lookup returns CDR1 KGHDR and CDR2 SFDVKD. The CDR3 has 15 residues. With V trimmed by 9 bases and J by 8 bases, 10 bases remained unmatched. The CDR3 DNA reads as TGTGCCACCGGGGGAGCGGGACTAGCGGGTCATGAGCAGTTCTTC. Encoded protein: CATGGAGLAGHEQFF.

The J gene is TRBJ1-2, the V gene TRBV6-5, with D maybe TRBD1 (5 bases). Deletions cut 6 bases from V and 10 bases from J, with 15 bases between. Germline V gene lookup returns CDR1 MNHEY and CDR2 SVGAGI. The CDR3 sequence is 12 residues long. This CDR3 reads CASRLTGDVYTF. CDR3 coding DNA: TGTGCCAGCAGATTAACAGGAGACGTCTACACCTTC.

The chain couples TRBV27 to TRBJ1-1, with D perhaps TRBD1 (6 bases). The V end lost 2 bases, the J end lost 5 bases, and 18 bases lay between the germline ends. Germline CDR1 reads MNHEY; CDR2 reads SMNVEV (reference sequence). The CDR3 runs to 16 residues. CDR3 nucleotide sequence: TGTGCCAGCAGTTTAAAGGGGGGGCCGGGGGAAACTGAAGCTTTCTTT. As protein: CASSLKGGPGETEAFF.

This chain joins TRBV28 and TRBJ1-1; 11 bases line up with TRBD1. CDR1 and CDR2 from the germline V gene are MDHEN and SYDVKM. Unmatched junction bases numbered 8, after V lost 4 bases and J lost 4 bases. The CDR3 has 16 amino acids. The CDR3 loop is CASSSSGTGGFTEAFF. CDR3 in DNA: TGTGCCAGCAGTTCCTCCGGGACAGGGGGTTTCACTGAAGCTTTCTTT.

This chain links TRBV18 with TRBJ2-1, with 10 positions matching TRBD2. CDR3 length: 15 residues. Germline values: CDR1 KGHSH, CDR2 LQKENI. Trimming at V came to 3 bases and at J to 6 bases, leaving 5 bases not matched to a gene. This chain's CDR3 is CASSPTSGVFNEQFF. The CDR3, as DNA: TGTGCCAGCTCACCTACTAGCGGGGTCTTCAATGAGCAGTTCTTC.

CDR3 coding DNA: TGTGCCAGCAGCCCGGATAGGGGACAGGGGATTTACAATGAGCAGTTCTTC. This gives the protein CASSPDRGQGIYNEQFF. The chain has TRBV5-6 and TRBJ2-1, with 10 bases aligning to TRBD1. Germline V gene lookup returns CDR1 SGHDT and CDR2 YYEEEE. The CDR3 consists of 17 residues. With 4 bases clipped from V and 4 bases from J, the junction kept 11 bases outside the gene matches. The full variable domain, in which reference TRBV5-6 and TRBJ2-1 provide the parts outside the CDR3, is DAGVTQSPTHLIKTRGQQVTLRCSPKSGHDTVSWYQQALGQGPQFIFQYYEEEERQRGNFPDRFSGHQFPNYSSELNVNALLLGDSALYLCASSPDRGQGIYNEQFFGPGTRLTVL.